A single T cell receptor (beta chain) is shown here with its context. These data come from a study of blood T cell repertoires in COVID-19. About the research overall: PBMCs, B-cell-depleted T cells, or T cells provided the cDNA or gDNA that made up the material.

Trimming shortened V by 5 bases and J by 2 bases, and 10 bases separated the two germline ends. The CDR3 totals 14 residues. Germline loops: CDR1 MDHEN, CDR2 SYDVKM. Clones were sequenced by immunoSEQ multiplex PCR, and TCRdb holds only the in-frame ones, with some missing. This sample carries 450,000 or so clones, less than 95% of them seen once, and the ten largest clones take about 0.6%. Enrollees, about 18 to 89 years old, lived in approximately 24 US areas. Participant-reported clinical history was the basis for cohort assignment. The sequence derives from a man aged 18 to 29 who had recovered from COVID-19. This chain joins TRBV28 and TRBJ1-3; the D gene is possibly TRBD1 (6 bases). Sequencing was carried out using PBMCs or T cells enriched from blood (not recorded which). CDR3 sequence: CASSHRVTGNTIYF. CDR3 nucleotides: TGTGCCAGCAGTCACAGGGTTACTGGAAACACCATATATTTT.